Below, 7 T cell receptor beta chains from the same sample are listed, as sequenced in a study of OX40 agonist ivuxolimab in advanced cancers. Clones were sequenced by immunoSEQ multiplex PCR, and TCRdb holds only the in-frame ones, with some missing. Of almost 65,000 clones in the sample, approximately 83% were seen once. The starting material was CD4+ or CD8+ T cells sorted from blood, obtained in a trial of the OX40 agonist ivuxolimab. The receptors shown here come from an adult with an advanced solid tumor such as melanoma, head and neck, liver or kidney cancer.

The genes are TRBV29-1 and TRBJ2-1, with 7 bases that match TRBD1. CDR3 length: 11 amino acids. CDR1 is SQVTM, CDR2 ANQGSEA, per germline. The V segment lost 4 bases and the J segment 13 bases; nucleotides outside the gene matches: 7. CDR3 protein: CSVGSDRDQFF. The CDR3 coding sequence is TGCAGCGTTGGTTCCGACAGGGATCAGTTCTTC.

The chain recombines TRBV7-9 with TRBJ1-1; D gene unclear. The CDR3 consists of 13 residues. Trimming stripped 5 bases from V and 2 bases from J, with 9 bases between. Per germline, CDR1 SEHNR and CDR2 FQNEAQ (reference sequence). The CDR3 loop is CASSLNGNTEAFF. The CDR3 nucleotides are TGTGCCAGCAGCCTAAACGGTAACACTGAAGCTTTCTTT. The variable domain in full, completed from reference TRBV7-9 and TRBJ1-1, reads DTGVSQNPRHKITKRGQNVTFRCDPISEHNRLYWYRQTLGQGPEFLTYFQNEAQLEKSRLLSDRFSAERPKGSFSTLEIQRTEQGDSAMYLCASSLNGNTEAFFGQGTRLTVV.

The chain combines TRBV19 with TRBJ1-5, with a tentative D call TRBD1 (6 bases). In germline, CDR1 is LNHDA, CDR2 SQIVND (reference sequence). CDR3 length: 14 amino acids. V lost 9 bases to trimming and J lost 0 bases, with 12 bases between them. The CDR3 DNA is TGTGCCAGCAATCAGGGGAATAGCAATCAGCCCCAGCATTTT. Its protein product is CASNQGNSNQPQHF. The variable domain in full, completed from reference TRBV19 and TRBJ1-5, reads DGGITQSPKYLFRKEGQNVTLSCEQNLNHDAMYWYRQDPGQGLRLIYYSQIVNDFQKGDIAEGYSVSREKKESFPLTVTSAQKNPTAFYLCASNQGNSNQPQHFGDGTRLSIL.

V gene TRBV7-6 combines with J gene TRBJ2-5; TRBD2 agrees at 11 bases. The CDR3 extends over 17 amino acids. Germline CDR1 is SGHVS and CDR2 is FNYEAQ. V dropped 5 bases and J dropped 5; count of bases not matched to a gene: 13. CDR3 DNA sequence: TGTGCCAGCAGCCGAAGCGGTCTAGCGGGGGGCTGGGAGACCCAGTACTTC. It encodes CASSRSGLAGGWETQYF.

This clone occurred a few times. This sequence joins TRBV11-2 and TRBJ2-7; 12 bases are shared with TRBD2. V shed 6 bases, J shed 2 bases, and the junction held 17 bases outside the gene matches. CDR1 is SGHAT, CDR2 FQNNGV, per germline. The CDR3 spans 19 residues. CDR3 amino acids: CASSSPFVLAGGFTYEQYF. CDR3 DNA: TGTGCCAGCAGTTCCCCCTTCGTGCTAGCGGGGGGGTTCACCTACGAGCAGTACTTC.

The chain combines TRBV27 with TRBJ2-7, with D perhaps matching TRBD1 (6 bases). CDR1 is MNHEY, CDR2 SMNVEV, per germline (reference sequence). The CDR3 length is 13 residues. The V and J ends lost 6 bases and 4 bases respectively, with 13 bases between them. CDR3 sequence: CASRHTGKYEQYF. The CDR3 coding sequence is TGTGCCAGCAGACACACAGGGAAGTACGAGCAGTACTTC.

The genes are TRBV5-5 and TRBJ1-1; D gene unclear. Germline CDR1 and CDR2: SGHKS and YYEKEE (reference sequence). Trimming took off 1 base at V and 1 base at J, with 8 bases between the two ends. The CDR3 consists of 14 residues. The CDR3 DNA reads as TGTGCCAGCAGCTTGTGGCAGACGAACACTGAAGCTTTCTTT. Translated: CASSLWQTNTEAFF.